A single sample is the source of the 2 T cell receptor beta chains below, sequenced in a study of T cells in Graves' hyperthyroidism and ophthalmopathy. Template material for amplifying TCR beta CDR3 regions consisted of RNA transcripts. With the HTBI primer set, the TCR CDR3 went through a first round of RT-PCR. MiXCR, run by TCRdb on the multiplex PCR reads, gives a single entry per CDR3 protein. Among some 460,000 distinct CDR3 sequences listed, approximately 15% were seen once. The sample was blood. The receptor source for this set is a young woman with Graves' hyperthyroidism.

This clonotype came up many times. The rearrangement joins TRBV15 to TRBJ2-1; D uncertain. V was trimmed by 2 bases and J by 5 bases, leaving 4 bases between them. Germline CDR1 and CDR2: LNHNV and YYDKDF (reference sequence). CDR3 size: 12 residues. CDR3 amino acids: CATSRLNNEQFF. Here the CDR3 DNA reads TGTGCCACCAGCAGACTAAACAATGAGCAGTTCTTC. Drawing the rest from reference TRBV15 and TRBJ2-1, the complete variable domain is DAMVIQNPRYQVTQFGKPVTLSCSQTLNHNVMYWYQQKSSQAPKLLFHYYDKDFNNEADTPDNFQSRRPNTSFCFLDIRSPGLGDTAMYLCATSRLNNEQFFGPGTRLTVL.

As concerns this clonotype: At one end, the junction sequence differs from germline, possibly due to a read error. The chain combines TRBV25-1 with TRBJ1-1; D not certain. This CDR3 contains 14 residues. Germline V gene lookup returns CDR1 MGHDK and CDR2 SYGVNS. Here the CDR3 DNA reads TGTGCCAGCAGTGGCGATTTTATGAACACTGAAGCTCTCTTT. Residues: CASSGDFMNTEALF.